The T cell receptor (beta chain) described here comes from a study of siplizumab effects on memory and regulatory T cells. Overall study results and limits: Siplizumab gave mappable alloreactive CD4+ clones an average Treg-derived fraction of less than 75%, against roughly 30% in controls. To unstimulated subsets, only a minor fraction of alloreactive clones could be mapped. Memory cells that were CD4+ and unstimulated gave rise to alloreactive sequences, which siplizumab significantly reduced.

Sequenced by immunoSEQ multiplex PCR; TCRdb stores in-frame clones only, minus some. The sample contains about 120,000 clones, around 95% of which appear only once. V trimming: 6 bases; J trimming: 1 base; junction bases outside the gene matches: 6. Germline-derived CDR1 and CDR2 are SNHLY and FYNNEI. The CDR3 is 15 residues long. Note on this clone: Antigen specificity is unknown.

Sequencing input: non-Treg CD4+ T cells sorted from blood. The chain employs TRBV2 and TRBJ2-5; 9 bases match TRBD2. The sequence derives from a human donor in good health. In DNA, the CDR3 is TGTGCCAGCAGCCGTAGCGGGGGAACCCAAGAGACCCAGTACTTC. Its protein is CASSRSGGTQETQYF.